The source of this TCR beta chain is a study of human T cells and chemical hapten exposure. TCRdb passed the RACE reads through MiXCR, listing each CDR3 protein once. In the table there are just under 65,000 distinct CDR3 sequences, 9.5% to 11% of which are singletons. There are many counts of this clonotype. Its antigen remains unknown. Germline assignment: CDR1 SGDLS and CDR2 YYNGEE. The CDR3 has 14 residues. V lost 3 bases and J 1 base, leaving 10 bases between the germline ends. As to time point: patch test 3, about 24 weeks after DPC sensitization. This sample's treatment: therapeutic diphenylcyclopropenone sensitization with weekly scalp DPC. Overall study findings and caveats: Correlating positively with patch test score were the PT1 expanded TCR counts. TCRs above 1 in 1000 frequency did not change with DPC sensitization. Against controls, expanded TCRs gave rise to significantly more large CDR3 similarity clusters.

The chain has TRBV9 and TRBJ1-2; maybe TRBD1 (6 bases). The sample here was whole blood, taken in connection with sensitization to the hapten diphenylcyclopropenone (DPC). The sequence derives from a woman in her 30s with alopecia areata. Some clones in this sample may be carry-over from other donors' samples. CDR3 region: CASSDGQRNYGYTF. CDR3 in DNA: TGTGCCAGCAGCGACGGACAGCGTAACTATGGCTACACCTTC.